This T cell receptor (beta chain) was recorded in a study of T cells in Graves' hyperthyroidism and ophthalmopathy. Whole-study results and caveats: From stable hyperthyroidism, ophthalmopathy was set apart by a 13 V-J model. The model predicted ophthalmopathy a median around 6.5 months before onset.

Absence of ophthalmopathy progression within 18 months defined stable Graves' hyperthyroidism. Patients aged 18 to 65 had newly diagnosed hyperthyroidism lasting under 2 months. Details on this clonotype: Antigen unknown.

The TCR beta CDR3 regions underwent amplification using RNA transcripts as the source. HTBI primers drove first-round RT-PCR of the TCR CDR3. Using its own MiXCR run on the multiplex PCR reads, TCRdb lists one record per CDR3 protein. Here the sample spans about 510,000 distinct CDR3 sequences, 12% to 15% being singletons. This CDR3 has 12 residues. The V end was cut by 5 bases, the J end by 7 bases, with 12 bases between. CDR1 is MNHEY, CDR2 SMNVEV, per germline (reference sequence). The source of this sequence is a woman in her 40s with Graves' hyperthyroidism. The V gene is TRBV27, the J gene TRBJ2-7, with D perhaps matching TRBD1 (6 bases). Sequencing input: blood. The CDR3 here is CASSPVRGEQYF. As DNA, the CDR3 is TGTGCCAGCAGTCCCGTTAGGGGGGAGCAGTACTTC.